The 3 T cell receptor beta chains below come from one sample, sequenced in a study of CD8 T cells in Susac syndrome. Reverse transcription of roughly 0.45 to 1 ug RNA was carried out with random hexamers. TCRdb fed the immunoSEQ multiplex PCR reads into MiXCR, producing one record per CDR3 protein. The sample contains more than 75,000 distinct CDR3 sequences, over 85% of which appear only once. Sequencing was performed on CD8+ T cells from PBMCs. The receptor source for this set is a human donor in good health.

This rearrangement joins TRBV5-1 to TRBJ2-1; maybe TRBD2 (6 bases). V was shortened by 2 bases and J by 5 bases, with 11 bases between the two germline ends. CDR3 length: 14 amino acids. Looked up from germline, CDR1 is SGHRS and CDR2 is YFSETQ. In DNA, the CDR3 is TGCGCCAGCAGCTTCAGGAGGGGCAACAATGAGCAGTTCTTC. Amino acid sequence: CASSFRRGNNEQFF.

The gene calls are TRBV5-8 and TRBJ1-1; D call uncertain. CDR1 and CDR2 (germline): SGHTS, YDEGEE. The CDR3 loop spans 14 amino acids. V was shortened by 6 bases and J by 1 base, with 13 bases between the two germline ends. The CDR3 region is CASNPGDPNTEAFF. In DNA form, the CDR3 reads TGTGCCAGCAACCCAGGAGACCCGAACACTGAAGCTTTCTTT.

The chain combines TRBV12-3 or TRBV12-4 with TRBJ1-2; weak D call: TRBD1 (5 bases). V was pared by 6 bases and J by 6 bases, with 8 bases between. CDR3 length: 11 amino acids. The CDR3 DNA sequence: TGTGCCAGCAGGTGGGGGGATGGCTACACCTTC. It translates to CASRWGDGYTF.